This T cell receptor (beta chain) was found in a study of T-cell memory formation after mild COVID-19. About the research overall: Across donors, TCR clusters were largely donor specific.

Points from the study as a whole: Proof of SARS-CoV-2 specificity was absent for the second-wave clones that crested on day 37. Balance between CD4 and CD8 was seen in clones contracting day 15 to 85, and a CD4+ lean was seen in later expanders.

Trimming pared 9 bases from V and 1 base from J, leaving 17 bases between. The CDR3 extends over 15 amino acids. Germline CDR1 SGHTA, CDR2 FQGNSA. Each CDR3 protein is one row after TCRdb ran MiXCR on the 5' RACE reads. The sample has about 470,000 distinct CDR3 sequences, 15% to 20% seen once. To note about this clonotype: What it binds is unknown.

The chain uses TRBV7-2 and TRBJ2-3; no clear D. This receptor was obtained from an adult woman who had mild COVID-19 (a few samples of this study predate the infection). Cell type and time point are not known. The sample consisted of PBMCs or a T cell subset sorted from them (not recorded which). The CDR3 DNA follows: TGTGCCAGAAGCCCCTCAACTACTCGCACAGATACGCAGTATTTT. This encodes CARSPSTTRTDTQYF.